This entry is about one TCR beta chain. These data belong to a study of response to subunit inactivated influenza vaccine. Germline V gene lookup returns CDR1 SGHTA and CDR2 FQGNSA. Trimming removed 3 bases from V and 10 bases from J, with 16 bases in between. This CDR3 comprises 15 residues. MiXCR was run by TCRdb on the RT-PCR reads, yielding one entry per CDR3 protein. This sample carries approximately 520,000 distinct CDR3 sequences, approximately 24% of them seen once, and the ten largest clones take 1.5% to 2%. The chain joins TRBV7-2 to TRBJ1-6, with D tentatively TRBD1 (6 bases). The specimen was CD4+ T cells sorted from PBMCs, collected approximately 5 days after vaccination. The TCR sequence derives from a man between 50 and 59 years old who received an inactivated influenza vaccine. CDR3 in DNA: TGTGCCAGCAGCTTGGGCTCCGGGGGCAGGTCACCCCTCCACTTT. Its protein product is CASSLGSGGRSPLHF.